The clone carrying this T cell receptor (beta chain) was recorded only once. Its antigen is undetermined. The data belong to a study of follicular helper T cells after annual influenza vaccination. Looking at the study overall: Blood was drawn on days 0, 7 and 28 after vaccination.

CDR1 is SGHAT and CDR2 is FQNNGV in the germline V gene. J was trimmed by 8 bases and V by 3 bases; bases with no gene match: 17. The CDR3 length is 18 residues. Study outcomes and limitations: Recurrent ICOS+CD38+ cTfh clonotypes included tetramer and AIM influenza-specific ones.

The table came from immunoSEQ multiplex PCR; TCRdb's copy has only in-frame clones and leaves some out. This sample has 6,500 to 8,500 clones, with around 78% found just once. Time point described: 2014-2015 season, 7 days after vaccination. Sequenced material: CXCR5+ CD38- circulating T follicular helper cells from blood, taken 7 days after influenza vaccination. The subset was: circulating Tfh, non-naive CD4+CXCR5+PD-1+ (ICOS+CD38+ or ICOS-CD38-). The receptor was isolated from an adult who received the influenza vaccine. V is TRBV11-2 and J is TRBJ2-1, with TRBD2 matching over 9 bases. CDR3 nucleotides: TGTGCCAGCAGCTTGAGGGGACTAGCTTTATCTGACACGGATGAGCAGTTCTTC. This encodes CASSLRGLALSDTDEQFF.